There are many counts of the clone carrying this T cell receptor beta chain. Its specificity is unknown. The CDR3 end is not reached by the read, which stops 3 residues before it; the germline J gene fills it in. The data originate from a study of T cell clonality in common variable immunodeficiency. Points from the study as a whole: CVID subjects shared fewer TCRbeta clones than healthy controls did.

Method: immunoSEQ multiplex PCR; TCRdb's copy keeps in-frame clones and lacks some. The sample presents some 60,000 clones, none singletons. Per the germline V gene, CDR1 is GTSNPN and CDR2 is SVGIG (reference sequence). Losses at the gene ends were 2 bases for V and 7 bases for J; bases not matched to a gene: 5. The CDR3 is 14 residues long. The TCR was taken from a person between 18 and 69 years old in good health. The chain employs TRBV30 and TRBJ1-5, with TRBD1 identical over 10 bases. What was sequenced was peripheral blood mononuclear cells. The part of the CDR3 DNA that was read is TGTGCCTGGAGTCCGGGACAGGGGTTCCAGCCC. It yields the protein CAWSPGQGFQP. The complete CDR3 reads CAWSPGQGFQPQHF.